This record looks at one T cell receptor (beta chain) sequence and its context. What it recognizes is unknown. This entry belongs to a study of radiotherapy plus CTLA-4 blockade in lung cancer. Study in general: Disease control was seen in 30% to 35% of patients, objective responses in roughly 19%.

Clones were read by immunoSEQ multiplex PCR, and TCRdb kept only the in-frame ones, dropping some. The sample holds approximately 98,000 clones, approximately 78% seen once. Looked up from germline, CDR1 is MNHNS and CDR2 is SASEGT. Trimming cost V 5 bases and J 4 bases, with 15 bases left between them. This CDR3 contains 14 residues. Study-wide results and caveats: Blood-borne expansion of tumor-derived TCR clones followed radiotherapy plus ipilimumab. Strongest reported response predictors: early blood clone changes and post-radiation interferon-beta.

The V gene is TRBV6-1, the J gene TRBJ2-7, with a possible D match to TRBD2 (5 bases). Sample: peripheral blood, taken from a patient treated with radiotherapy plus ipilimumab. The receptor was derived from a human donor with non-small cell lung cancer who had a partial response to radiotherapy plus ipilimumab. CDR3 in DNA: TGTGCCAGCAGTCTTCAAGGGAGAGGTTACGAGCAGTACTTC. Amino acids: CASSLQGRGYEQYF.